These 29 T cell receptor beta chains were sequenced from one sample in a study of patients and donors after allogeneic stem cell transplantation. TCRdb re-called the RT-PCR reads through MiXCR, storing one row per CDR3 protein. The sample lists over 200,000 distinct CDR3 sequences; 35% to 45% were seen once. Sample: blood, either unsorted or a sorted T cell fraction (not recorded which). These receptors all come from a human donor who was either an allogeneic HSCT recipient or a stem cell or donor lymphocyte infusion donor (not recorded which). It is not recorded whose cells these are; they may come from a transplant donor.

V usage is TRBV20-1 and J usage is TRBJ1-4, with D possibly matching TRBD1 (6 bases). The CDR3 has 13 residues. V was cut by 6 bases and J by 4 bases, with 12 bases left in between. Germline assignment: CDR1 DFQATT and CDR2 SNEGSKA (reference sequence). CDR3 residues: CSARGGRNEKLFF. As DNA, the CDR3 is TGCAGTGCCCGAGGGGGGCGTAATGAAAAACTGTTTTTT.

The J gene is TRBJ1-5, the V gene TRBV2; 7 bases line up with TRBD1. Germline CDR1 and CDR2: SNHLY and FYNNEI. V lost 4 bases and J lost 6; bases outside the gene matches: 3. The CDR3 length is 13 residues. The CDR3 DNA reads as TGTGCCAGCAGTGGACAGGGTATTCAGCCCCAGCATTTT. Residues: CASSGQGIQPQHF. Looking up the rest from reference TRBV2 and TRBJ1-5 gives the full variable domain: EPEVTQTPSHQVTQMGQEVILRCVPISNHLYFYWYRQILGQKVEFLVSFYNNEISEKSEIFDDQFSVERPDGSNFTLKIRSTKLEDSAMYFCASSGQGIQPQHFGDGTRLSIL.

The rearrangement links TRBV19 to TRBJ2-2; D is uncertain. Between the trimmed V and J ends, which lost 2 bases and 5 bases, there was a span of 6 bases. The CDR3 has 13 amino acids. Looked up from germline, CDR1 is LNHDA and CDR2 is SQIVND (reference sequence). Written as DNA, the CDR3 is TGTGCCAGTAGTATATACGGGACCGGGGAGCTGTTTTTT. Protein sequence: CASSIYGTGELFF.

The V and J genes are TRBV6-1 and TRBJ1-5; D not certain. Germline V lookup: CDR1 MNHNS, CDR2 SASEGT. The CDR3 has 17 amino acids. The V gene lost 5 bases and the J gene lost 5 bases, with 22 bases spanning the gap. CDR3 amino acids: CASSPRGGSVSYQPQHF. The CDR3 DNA follows: TGTGCCAGCAGTCCCCGGGGAGGGTCTGTTTCGTATCAGCCCCAGCATTTT.

This clonotype was seen only once. J is TRBJ2-7 and V is TRBV27; D tentatively reads TRBD1 or TRBD2 (5 bases each). Germline V gene data show CDR1 as MNHEY and CDR2 as SMNVEV (reference sequence). The CDR3 consists of 15 residues. V lost 6 bases and J 2 bases, leaving 17 bases between the germline ends. The CDR3 loop reads CASRQTGGRAYEQYF. In DNA, the CDR3 is TGTGCCAGCAGACAAACAGGAGGTAGGGCCTACGAGCAGTACTTC.

This clonotype has at least ten counts. V is TRBV20-1 and J is TRBJ1-2; weak D call: TRBD1 (6 bases). Trimming left V 0 bases short and J 5 bases short, with 22 bases between. This CDR3 spans 17 amino acids. The germline V gene encodes CDR1 DFQATT and CDR2 SNEGSKA (reference sequence). CDR3 protein: CSARDSGRDTPIYGYTF. The CDR3 coding sequence is TGCAGTGCTAGAGATTCAGGGAGGGACACCCCGATTTATGGCTACACCTTC.

As DNA, the CDR3 is TGTGCCAGTAGTATTGGTAATTTGGGCGCTTTCTTT. Protein: CASSIGNLGAFF. The J gene is TRBJ1-1, the V gene TRBV19; D uncertain. The CDR3 has 12 residues. V gave up 3 bases and J gave up 11 bases, with 13 bases separating them. CDR1 is LNHDA and CDR2 is SQIVND in the germline V gene (reference sequence).

The V gene is TRBV6-2 or TRBV6-3, the J gene TRBJ2-6; 7 bases match TRBD1. Germline CDR1 reads MNHEY; CDR2 reads SVGEGT. Trimming cost V 5 bases and J 2 bases; bases outside gene matches: 3. The CDR3 has 15 residues. The CDR3 region has the DNA TGTGCCAGCAGTCCTACAGGGGCTGGGGCCAACGTCCTGACTTTC. Protein sequence: CASSPTGAGANVLTF.

This clonotype was seen a handful of times. V gene TRBV20-1 combines with J gene TRBJ1-1; D is undetermined. Germline V gene sequence: CDR1 DFQATT, CDR2 SNEGSKA (reference sequence). The CDR3 covers 13 residues. The CDR3 loop reads CRATDGSNTEAFF. In DNA, the CDR3 is TGCAGAGCCACCGACGGATCGAACACTGAAGCTTTCTTT.

This clonotype was found a few times. V and J are TRBV29-1 and TRBJ1-4, with 10 nucleotides matching TRBD1. Unmatched junction bases numbered 10, after V lost 7 bases and J lost 2 bases. The CDR3 runs 16 residues. CDR1 and CDR2 from the germline V gene are SQVTM and ANQGSEA. This chain's CDR3 is CSGAGTGDPTNEKLFF. The CDR3 region has the DNA TGCAGCGGGGCCGGGACAGGGGATCCGACTAATGAAAAACTGTTTTTT.

Within the sample, this clonotype is medium-sized (0.01 to 0.1%). The chain recombines TRBV5-1 with TRBJ1-5; no clear D gene. The CDR3 is 13 residues long. In germline, CDR1 is SGHRS, CDR2 YFSETQ. V was pared by 0 bases and J by 3 bases, with 4 bases between. CDR3 nucleotide sequence: TGCGCCAGCAGCTTGGGGCCCAATCAGCCCCAGCATTTT. This sequence encodes CASSLGPNQPQHF.

This clonotype has ten or more counts. V usage is TRBV11-2 and J usage is TRBJ2-2; D is undetermined. The CDR3 length is 14 residues. V was shortened by 0 bases and J by 6 bases, with 8 bases between the two germline ends. Germline assignment: CDR1 SGHAT and CDR2 FQNNGV. The CDR3 bases are TGTGCCAGCAGCTTAGATGGCGGTGCCGGGGAGCTGTTTTTT. Protein product: CASSLDGGAGELFF.

This rearrangement joins TRBV6-2 or TRBV6-3 to TRBJ2-2, with TRBD2 identical over 12 bases. Germline values: CDR1 MNHEY, CDR2 SVGEGT. The CDR3 consists of 15 residues. V dropped 6 bases and J dropped 4; count of bases not matched to a gene: 3. For the CDR3, the DNA is TGTGCCAGCAGCCAGGGACTAGCGGGCACCGGGGAGCTGTTTTTT. Protein product: CASSQGLAGTGELFF.

This clonotype was seen a handful of times. V usage is TRBV3-1 and J usage is TRBJ1-1, with a tentative D call TRBD1 (5 bases). The CDR3 consists of 14 residues. Germline V lookup: CDR1 LGHDT, CDR2 YNNKEL (reference sequence). V shed 7 bases and J shed 7 bases, with 19 bases lying between them. The chain's CDR3 is CASTSNMGHYEAFF. CDR3 DNA sequence: TGTGCCAGCACCTCAAATATGGGGCACTATGAAGCTTTCTTT.

CDR3 residues: CASSALPGMEQFF. For the CDR3, the DNA is TGTGCCAGCAGTGCCCTCCCCGGGATGGAGCAGTTCTTC. The genes are TRBV12-3 or TRBV12-4 and TRBJ2-1; D is perhaps TRBD2 (5 bases). This CDR3 comprises 13 residues. Trimming shortened V by 5 bases and J by 10 bases, and 15 bases separated the two germline ends.

This clonotype was picked up a small number of times. V is TRBV20-1 and J is TRBJ1-1; a weak D match, TRBD1 (5 bases). Germline V gene lookup returns CDR1 DFQATT and CDR2 SNEGSKA (reference sequence). The CDR3 totals 14 residues. Trimming left V 2 bases short and J 1 base short, with 11 bases between. The DNA of the CDR3 is TGCAGTGCTAGACCCTGGGACCCGAACACTGAAGCTTTCTTT. Translating gives CSARPWDPNTEAFF.

The chain joins TRBV20-1 to TRBJ2-3; D not certain. Germline V CDR1 and CDR2: DFQATT, SNEGSKA (reference sequence). The CDR3 sequence is 9 residues long. The CDR3 is CTPSDTQYF. The CDR3, as DNA: TGCACCCCCTCGGATACGCAGTATTTT.

This clonotype was detected only a few times. V gene TRBV29-1 combines with J gene TRBJ2-7; a possible D gene is TRBD1 (6 bases). V shed 1 base and J shed 2 bases, with 9 bases lying between them. The germline V gene encodes CDR1 SQVTM and CDR2 ANQGSEA. This CDR3 region has 13 residues. CDR3 sequence (DNA): TGCAGCGTTGAAGGACAGGATACCTACGAGCAGTACTTC. It is translated as CSVEGQDTYEQYF.

V gene TRBV2 combines with J gene TRBJ1-5; 7 bases are a match to TRBD1. From germline, CDR1 is SNHLY and CDR2 FYNNEI. This CDR3 has 12 residues. The CDR3 loop is CATGTGNQPQHF. The CDR3 DNA sequence: TGTGCTACCGGGACAGGCAATCAGCCCCAGCATTTT.

Only a few counts were recorded for this clonotype. This sequence joins TRBV20-1 and TRBJ1-2; D gene ambiguous. The CDR3 covers 13 residues. Germline CDR1 DFQATT, CDR2 SNEGSKA (reference sequence). CDR3 sequence (DNA): TGCAGGCCCAGACCCGGTGTGTCGGGAGGCTACACCTTC. Translation: CRPRPGVSGGYTF.

The J gene is TRBJ1-5, the V gene TRBV12-3 or TRBV12-4; 8 bases fit TRBD1. V trimming: 5 bases; J trimming: 4 bases; junction bases outside the gene matches: 7. The CDR3 spans 15 residues. This CDR3 reads CASSRRTGRNQPQHF. Here the CDR3 DNA reads TGTGCCAGCAGTCGGAGGACAGGGAGGAATCAGCCCCAGCATTTT.

This clonotype was seen ten or more times. J is TRBJ1-4 and V is TRBV6-5, with D maybe TRBD1 (6 bases). This CDR3 region has 13 residues. Germline CDR1 and CDR2: MNHEY and SVGAGI. V was trimmed by 8 bases and J by 6 bases, leaving 13 bases between them. The CDR3 region has the DNA TGTGCCAGCGCCGGGACATTGGATGAAAAACTGTTTTTT. As protein: CASAGTLDEKLFF.

CDR3 sequence (DNA): TGCGCCAGCAGTGGCAGACAATCACCTGGGGCCAACGTCCTGACTTTC. Its protein product is CASSGRQSPGANVLTF. The chain recombines TRBV4-1 with TRBJ2-6; D not certain. V gave up 6 bases and J gave up 2 bases, with 14 bases separating them. This CDR3 contains 16 residues. Per the germline V gene, CDR1 is MGHRA and CDR2 is YSYEKL.

V gene TRBV5-1 combines with J gene TRBJ1-3, with D uncertain. The V and J ends lost 4 bases and 0 bases respectively, with 11 bases between them. Looked up from germline, CDR1 is SGHRS and CDR2 is YFSETQ. This CDR3 comprises 15 residues. This CDR3 reads CASSPDFFSGNTIYF. CDR3 nucleotides: TGCGCCAGCAGCCCGGACTTTTTCTCTGGAAACACCATATATTTT.

The V gene is TRBV3-1, the J gene TRBJ1-2, with unresolved D. The CDR3 spans 16 residues. Trimming took 0 bases from V and 6 from J, leaving 17 bases between them. Per germline, CDR1 LGHDT and CDR2 YNNKEL (reference sequence). The CDR3 region has the DNA TGTGCCAGCAGCCAAGATGCTGGTTGGCAGGTGGATGGCTACACCTTC. It yields the protein CASSQDAGWQVDGYTF.

This clonotype was counted only a few times. V and J are TRBV15 and TRBJ1-1, with TRBD1 matching 8 bases. The CDR3 covers 18 residues. CDR1 and CDR2 from the germline V gene are LNHNV and YYDKDF (reference sequence). With V trimmed by 2 bases and J by 6 bases, 17 bases remained unmatched. In nucleotides, the CDR3 is TGTGCCACCAGCAGATTTAGGACAGGGAAAGGTCCGAAGGCTGAAGCTTTCTTT. Residues: CATSRFRTGKGPKAEAFF.

V is TRBV5-6 and J is TRBJ2-1, with TRBD1 identical over 8 bases. This CDR3 region has 15 residues. From germline, CDR1 is SGHDT and CDR2 YYEEEE. Trimming at V came to 0 bases and at J to 9 bases, leaving 8 bases not matched to a gene. The DNA for the CDR3 is TGTGCCAGCAGCTTGGGACAGGGGAAGGTTAGTGAGCAGTTCTTC. It encodes CASSLGQGKVSEQFF. Supplemented by reference TRBV5-6 and TRBJ2-1, the full variable domain reads DAGVTQSPTHLIKTRGQQVTLRCSPKSGHDTVSWYQQALGQGPQFIFQYYEEEERQRGNFPDRFSGHQFPNYSSELNVNALLLGDSALYLCASSLGQGKVSEQFFGPGTRLTVL.

The sample holds a few counts of this clonotype. V usage is TRBV18 and J usage is TRBJ1-2; 9 bases are shared with TRBD1. Trimming cost V 3 bases and J 4 bases; bases outside gene matches: 6. CDR3 length: 15 amino acids. CDR1 and CDR2 (germline): KGHSH, LQKENI. CDR3 residues: CASSPRQGEIYGYTF. The CDR3 nucleotides are TGTGCCAGCTCACCCAGACAGGGGGAAATCTATGGCTACACCTTC.

In its sample, this clonotype was seen a few times. The chain links TRBV12-3 or TRBV12-4 to TRBJ1-6; D gene unclear. Trimming cost V 6 bases and J 6 bases, with 6 bases left between them. This CDR3 is built from 12 residues. The CDR3 here is CASSLTNSPLHF. DNA of the CDR3: TGTGCCAGCAGCCTGACTAATTCACCCCTCCACTTT.